Here is one T cell receptor beta chain with its context. Its antigen is not identified. This record comes from a study of identical twins. V shed 5 bases and J 6 bases; nucleotides not matched to a gene: 11. CDR1 and CDR2 from the germline V gene are DFQATT and SNEGSKA (reference sequence). The CDR3 has 15 amino acids. Each cDNA held unique molecular identifiers, and template switching gave it a universal primer site. A single record per CDR3 protein comes from TCRdb applying MiXCR to the 5' RACE reads. The table records hundreds of thousands of distinct CDR3 sequences, less than 9% of them present only once. Whole-study results and caveats: For out-of-frame beta sequences, excess twin sharing was weaker.

These data are also associated with another study on yellow fever vaccine responses in identical twins. That report adds: Twins reportedly mounted vaccine T cell responses that seemed partly convergent, partly personalized.

The TCR was taken from a woman between 18 and 30 years old in good health. Source material: PBMCs. The rearrangement uses TRBV20-1 and TRBJ2-2; 8 bases align to TRBD2. The CDR3 sequence: CSAPRGGALAGELFF. The CDR3 DNA is TGCAGTGCTCCCCGGGGGGGGGCTTTGGCCGGGGAGCTGTTTTTT.